This is a list of T cell receptor beta chains from one sample in a study of graft-versus-host responses after intestinal transplantation. The method was immunoSEQ multiplex PCR; TCRdb's version includes in-frame clones alone and lacks a portion of them. The sample contains under 45,000 clones, approximately 93% of which appear only once. No antigen has been assigned to these receptors. The sequences come from unstimulated CD4+ T cells sorted from spleen or lymph node cells, collected before transplant. These receptors were taken from a human donor who was the organ donor for an intestinal transplant. The CDR3 runs from the conserved cysteine through the conserved F or W. A D gene is named only where the DNA matches it firmly. Some rows mark clone size as missing; the rest say once, few, many or name a class of expanded clone.

TGTGCCAGCAGCCCCCTAGCCGGGGGCTCCTACGAGCAGTACTTC,CASSPLAGGSYEQYF,TRBJ2-7,.,TRBV7-6,once
TGTGCCAGCAGCAGACAGGAACCTTCGTATGGCTACACCTTC,CASSRQEPSYGYTF,TRBJ1-2,.,TRBV6-1,.
TGTGCCAGCAGGTTGGGACAGGGAAGCAATCAGCCCCAGCATTTT,CASRLGQGSNQPQHF,TRBJ1-5,TRBD1,TRBV28,.
TGTGCCAGCTTTCTACTCACGGGGGCGCGAGCTTTCTTT,CASFLLTGARAFF,TRBJ1-1,.,TRBV7-8,.
TGTGCCAGCAGTTTATGGTCCAGGGGCGACCCCGGGGAGCTGTTTTTT,CASSLWSRGDPGELFF,TRBJ2-2,.,TRBV27,.
TGTGCCATCAGTGAAGGGACTAGCGGGGGGTCGACTCCCTACGAGCAGTACTTC,CAISEGTSGGSTPYEQYF,TRBJ2-7,TRBD2,TRBV10-3,.
TGCGCCAGCAGCTGGACAGGGCAGGACACTGAAGCTTTCTTT,CASSWTGQDTEAFF,TRBJ1-1,TRBD1,TRBV5-1,.
TGTGCCAGCTCACCACCCCTCAGCGGCTTACCCACAGATACGCAGTATTTT,CASSPPLSGLPTDTQYF,TRBJ2-3,.,TRBV18,.
TGTGCCAGCAGGGACAGGGGGAAATCACCCCTCCACTTT,CASRDRGKSPLHF,TRBJ1-6,TRBD1,TRBV6-5,.
TGTGCCAGCAGCCCTTTAGGGACCCGCTTTAAGCAGTACTTC,CASSPLGTRFKQYF,TRBJ2-7,.,TRBV6-5,.
TGTGCCAGCAGCCGCACTAGGGGTTCCACAGATACGCAGTATTTT,CASSRTRGSTDTQYF,TRBJ2-3,.,TRBV4-2,.
TGTGCCAGCAGCCCCGCCTCTTACACCGGGGAGCTGTTTTTT,CASSPASYTGELFF,TRBJ2-2,.,TRBV7-9,.
TGTGCCAGCAGCTTGGGACGTATCCCCTCCTACGAGCAGTACTTC,CASSLGRIPSYEQYF,TRBJ2-7,.,TRBV7-2,.
TGTGCCAGCAGCTTCGACAGGGATGGCTACACCTTC,CASSFDRDGYTF,TRBJ1-2,TRBD1,TRBV5-6,.
TGTGCCAGCAGCTGGCGTGGGGGTCTCCAATACGAGCAGTACTTC,CASSWRGGLQYEQYF,TRBJ2-7,.,TRBV7-2,.
TGTGCCAGCAGCTTGCCGGGGGCGGATGGCTACACCTTC,CASSLPGADGYTF,TRBJ1-2,.,TRBV5-5,.